One T cell receptor (beta chain) is described in this entry. This clonotype was detected many times. Its antigen is not yet known. Base qualities are not recorded, but no much larger clone differs from it by a single base. The time point label corresponds to: persistent/refractory GD, antithyroid drugs over 5 years with positive TRAb. For both TCR sequencing and RNA sequencing, RNA was extracted from PBMCs using TRIzol. Graves' disease was diagnosed according to American Thyroid Association guidelines. Patients for the study were recruited at an endocrinology department in Xi'an, China. Each patient gave 7.5 to 10 milliliters of peripheral blood, collected in an EDTA anticoagulant tube. Ficoll Paque Plus density gradient separation was used to isolate PBMCs, and no additional T cell sorting was done. An Agilent 2100 Bioanalyzer and agarose gel were used to check RNA quality, while a NanoDrop 2000 measured RNA concentration.

Via the germline V gene (reference sequence), CDR1 is DFQATT and CDR2 SNEGSKA. The germline ends are 27 bases apart after V is trimmed by 5 bases and J by 5 bases. Inclusive of the bounding cysteine and phenylalanine, the CDR3 is 17 residues long. Only the CDR3 DNA stays, 51 bases, in frame from base 1. The library was built by means of multiplex PCR. The instrument given in TCRdb is Illumina HiSeq 4000. CDR3 regions were amplified by Arm-PCR with iRepertoire HTBI primers to construct TCR beta libraries. Before sequencing, the PCR products underwent gel purification. The source study handled its data this way. A total of fewer than 80 TRBV and 14 TRBJ segments were identified across samples and were used for gene usage analysis of CDR3 amino acid clonotypes. COPE and FqMerger were used to merge filtered high-quality paired reads into contigs. BLAST was used to align contigs to IMGT TRBV, TRBD and TRBJ reference genes, with CDR3 defined following IMGT. Any clonotype with a frequency above 0.1% was counted as a highly expanded clone. Repertoire diversity was measured by Shannon entropy, and V-J evenness by the Gini coefficient. Clonotypes shared by more than one individual were considered public. TCRdb handled the public reads itself, with Q25 trimming in fastp and clone calling in MiXCR, and kept productive beta chains. Rows with a matching CDR3 protein are joined into one entry that keeps the most common DNA and genes. TCRdb assigned the V and J calls; the authors' analysis was not used. The sample table lists 400,000 to 600,000 distinct CDR3 sequences, roughly 21% of them with a count of one. The ten largest account for 7.1% of the sample.

This specimen belongs to a study of regulatory T cells in long-lasting Graves disease (dated by TCRdb to about 2021). For context, the study as a whole: Persistent Graves' disease meant more than 5 years of antithyroid drug treatment with TSH receptor autoantibodies that stayed positive. This study used TCR sequencing and RNA sequencing of peripheral blood to compare persistent Graves' disease patients against newly diagnosed Graves' disease patients. The study was registered as a clinical trial and conducted in China. TCR sequencing covered around 13 persistent and 20 newly diagnosed Graves' disease patients, approximately 33 samples in total. Antithyroid drugs had been taken for approximately 10 years on average by persistent Graves' disease patients in the clinical cohort. Points the paper makes about the study in general: Sequencing and analysis were restricted to the TCR beta chain. Patients with persistent disease shared more public clonotypes (under 3,000) than newly diagnosed patients did (approximately 990). Compared with newly diagnosed patients, persistent Graves' disease patients had lower TCR Shannon entropy and fewer highly expanded clones, which suggests clonal expansion. As a limitation, the authors acknowledged that the small sample size may reduce accuracy. Because the primary lesion, thyroid tissue, could not be accessed, the study looked at peripheral blood alone. Persistent disease showed preferential use of TRBV28, TRBJ1-2 and TRBJ2-5, whereas newly diagnosed disease favored TRBV20-1 and TRBJ2-1.

The TCR sequence derives from a female donor with Graves disease. The rearrangement combines TRBV20-1 with TRBJ2-5, with a tentative D gene TRBD2 over 6 matching bases. Sequenced here: peripheral blood mononuclear cells (PBMCs), sampled when the disease was refractory, from a patient treated with antithyroid drugs. For the CDR3, the sequence is CSADAVGGAGGVETQYF. The DNA reads as follows: TGCAGTGCTGACGCAGTGGGAGGCGCTGGGGGTGTGGAGACCCAGTACTTC.